Shown below are 18 T cell receptor beta chains from a single sample sequenced in a study of T cell responses to AZD1222 COVID-19 vaccine. This table comes from immunoSEQ multiplex PCR, and its TCRdb copy is limited to in-frame clones, with some not included. The sample shows 89,000 or so clones, about 90% of them seen only once. This material consisted of peripheral blood, taken 28 days after the second AZD1222 dose. All receptors derive from an adult who received the AZD1222 COVID-19 vaccine.

The rearrangement uses TRBV7-6 and TRBJ2-7, with 8 nucleotides matching TRBD1. Trimming cost V 5 bases and J 3 bases; bases outside gene matches: 3. CDR3 length equals 13 residues. Germline assignment: CDR1 SGHVS and CDR2 FNYEAQ. The CDR3 loop is CASSRTGSYEQYF. Here the CDR3 DNA reads TGTGCCAGCAGCCGGACAGGGAGCTACGAGCAGTACTTC. Looking up the rest from reference TRBV7-6 and TRBJ2-7 gives the full variable domain: GAGVSQSPRYKVTKRGQDVALRCDPISGHVSLYWYRQALGQGPEFLTYFNYEAQQDKSGLPNDRFSAERPEGSISTLTIQRTEQRDSAMYRCASSRTGSYEQYFGPGTRLTVT.

The gene calls are TRBV23-1 and TRBJ2-4, with 12 bases identical to TRBD2. TRBV23-1 is recorded as an ORF, its role being uncertain. V shed 4 bases and J 5 bases; nucleotides not matched to a gene: 12. CDR3 length: 18 residues. The CDR3 coding sequence is TGCGCCAGCAGTCCCTTGGCTAGCGGGGGGGCCGGGGAAAACATTCAGTACTTC. Amino acid sequence: CASSPLASGGAGENIQYF.

The V and J genes are TRBV6-5 and TRBJ1-5, with a weak D call TRBD1 (6 bases). Germline CDR1 and CDR2: MNHEY and SVGAGI. The CDR3 length is 11 residues. CDR3 coding DNA: TGTGCAGGGGGTAGAAATCAGCCCCAGCATTTT. It yields the protein CAGGRNQPQHF.

The V call is TRBV19, the J call TRBJ1-2, with D possibly matching TRBD1 (5 bases). V lost 3 bases and J lost 3, with 11 bases in between. The CDR3 extends over 14 amino acids. CDR1 is LNHDA, CDR2 SQIVND, per germline (reference sequence). The CDR3 is CASSIEGPDYGYTF. CDR3 DNA sequence: TGTGCCAGTAGTATTGAGGGGCCCGACTATGGCTACACCTTC.

This clone has a single count. The V gene is TRBV6-5, the J gene TRBJ1-2; D is unclear. Germline-derived CDR1 and CDR2 are MNHEY and SVGAGI. The V and J ends lost 6 bases and 8 bases respectively, with 16 bases between them. The CDR3 consists of 13 residues. CDR3 protein: CASRATLGEGYTF. The DNA of the CDR3 is TGTGCCAGCAGAGCTACACTCGGGGAGGGCTACACCTTC.

The chain is built from TRBV10-3 and TRBJ1-2; 8 bases are a match to TRBD1. V dropped 0 bases and J dropped 8; count of bases not matched to a gene: 5. This CDR3 region has 14 residues. The germline V gene has CDR1 ENHRY and CDR2 SYGVKD. CDR3 nucleotide sequence: TGTGCCATCAGTGAGTCGACCAGGGGGCAAGGCTACACCTTC. Residues: CAISESTRGQGYTF.

The genes are TRBV27 and TRBJ1-2, with D tentatively TRBD1 (6 bases). Between the trimmed V and J ends, which lost 6 bases and 3 bases, there was a span of 11 bases. Germline V gene data show CDR1 as MNHEY and CDR2 as SMNVEV (reference sequence). The CDR3 extends over 13 amino acids. This CDR3 is CASSADSDYGYTF. In nucleotides, the CDR3 is TGTGCCAGCAGCGCGGACAGCGACTATGGCTACACCTTC.

The chain combines TRBV25-1 with TRBJ2-2; 9 bases map to TRBD1. Per germline, CDR1 MGHDK and CDR2 SYGVNS. CDR3 length: 17 amino acids. J gave up 1 base and V 1 base, and 4 bases lay outside the gene matches. The CDR3 region has the DNA TGTGCCAGCAGTGAATGGGGACAGGGACTGAACACCGGGGAGCTGTTTTTT. This gives the protein CASSEWGQGLNTGELFF.

The rearrangement links TRBV6-5 to TRBJ2-1; TRBD2 is a possible D gene (5 bases). Trimming shortened V by 2 bases and J by 6 bases, and 14 bases separated the two germline ends. The CDR3 contains 15 residues. In germline, CDR1 is MNHEY, CDR2 SVGAGI. The CDR3 region has the DNA TGTGCCAGCAGTTACATCAGGACTGGATCCAATGAGCAGTTCTTC. It codes for CASSYIRTGSNEQFF.

A few counts support this clone. The chain carries TRBV6-2 or TRBV6-3 and TRBJ2-7; the D is unclear. This CDR3 is built from 14 residues. From germline, CDR1 is MNHEY and CDR2 SVGEGT. V was cut by 6 bases and J by 4 bases, with 16 bases left in between. The CDR3 DNA reads TGTGCCAGCAGCCCCTGGTCCGAAAAGTACGAGCAGTACTTC. Its protein product is CASSPWSEKYEQYF.

In nucleotides, the CDR3 is TGTGCCAGCAGCTGGGCCCGGGCTAACTATGGCTACACCTTC. It yields the protein CASSWARANYGYTF. The chain employs TRBV5-6 and TRBJ1-2; D gene unclear. This CDR3 comprises 14 residues. The ends were cut back, 3 bases at V and 0 bases at J, with 9 bases in the middle. Germline V gives CDR1 SGHDT, CDR2 YYEEEE.

This chain links TRBV27 with TRBJ2-2, with a possible D match to TRBD2 (5 bases). CDR1 MNHEY and CDR2 SMNVEV come from the germline V gene (reference sequence). Trimming removed 7 bases from V and 1 base from J, with 10 bases in between. The CDR3 covers 14 residues. Here the CDR3 reads CASKFRENTGELFF. CDR3 in DNA: TGTGCCAGCAAGTTTCGGGAGAACACCGGGGAGCTGTTTTTT.

This CDR3 reads CAIRQTGYNSPLHF. The CDR3 DNA is TGTGCCATCAGGCAGACAGGATATAATTCACCCCTCCACTTT. This chain connects TRBV10-3 to TRBJ1-6, with a weak D call TRBD1 (6 bases). Germline CDR1 ENHRY, CDR2 SYGVKD. Trimming left V 6 bases short and J 4 bases short, with 10 bases between. The CDR3 covers 14 residues.

This chain connects TRBV5-8 to TRBJ2-5; 12 nucleotides match TRBD2. CDR1 is SGHTS, CDR2 YDEGEE, per germline. The CDR3 is made up of 15 amino acids. J gave up 2 bases and V 4 bases, and 3 bases lay outside the gene matches. DNA for the CDR3: TGTGCCAGCAGCCTGGGACTAGCGGGTCAAGAGACCCAGTACTTC. Translated: CASSLGLAGQETQYF.

V gene TRBV4-1 combines with J gene TRBJ1-4; possibly TRBD1 for D (5 bases). V was shortened by 7 bases and J by 7 bases, with 10 bases between the two germline ends. Germline CDR1 is MGHRA and CDR2 is YSYEKL. CDR3 size: 12 residues. This chain's CDR3 is CASTGTGEKLFF. CDR3 DNA: TGCGCCAGCACCGGAACAGGTGAAAAACTGTTTTTT.

V usage is TRBV24-1 and J usage is TRBJ2-1, with TRBD1 matching over 8 bases. J gave up 7 bases and V 3 bases, and 4 bases lay outside the gene matches. Germline assignment: CDR1 KGHDR and CDR2 SFDVKD. The CDR3 loop spans 14 amino acids. Here the CDR3 DNA reads TGTGCCACCAGTGATCCGGACAGGGTGAATGAGCAGTTCTTC. Its translation: CATSDPDRVNEQFF.

CDR3 protein: CASRPVPSLRDTQYF. DNA for the CDR3: TGTGCCAGCAGACCCGTACCCTCGTTGAGGGATACGCAGTATTTT. This chain links TRBV7-6 with TRBJ2-3; D call uncertain. CDR3 length: 15 amino acids. Germline lookup yields CDR1 SGHVS and CDR2 FNYEAQ. The V gene lost 6 bases and the J gene lost 6 bases, with 19 bases spanning the gap. Full variable domain (outside the CDR3, taken from reference TRBV7-6 and TRBJ2-3): GAGVSQSPRYKVTKRGQDVALRCDPISGHVSLYWYRQALGQGPEFLTYFNYEAQQDKSGLPNDRFSAERPEGSISTLTIQRTEQRDSAMYRCASRPVPSLRDTQYFGPGTRLTVL.

V and J are TRBV13 and TRBJ2-1; 12 bases map to TRBD2. CDR1 is PRHDT, CDR2 FYEKMQ, per germline (reference sequence). This CDR3 contains 14 residues. The junction had 6 bases not matched to a gene; V was cut back by 6 bases and J by 9 bases. DNA of the CDR3: TGTGCCAGCAGTCTAGCGGGAGGGGGGCGTGAGCAGTTCTTC. Translation gives CASSLAGGGREQFF.